The sequence of this T cell receptor beta chain was determined in a study of cytomegalovirus exposure and HLA in healthy donors. Study results and caveats: In an earlier analysis, about 87% or about 30%: the productive usage of most TCR beta V segments. Cytomegalovirus association was assigned to around 150 TCR beta chains. Later on, a genetic analysis was performed. It linked a missense variant in DCLRE1C with V- and J-gene trimming of TCR beta.

The PCR was carried out with 60 Vbeta primers and 13 Jbeta primers. Some clones are missing from TCRdb's copy, which holds only in-frame ones; the method was immunoSEQ multiplex PCR. The repertoire consists of roughly 150,000 clones, with around 70% occurring once and the leading ten covering 1.5% to 2%. Germline V CDR1 and CDR2: SGHKS, YYEKEE (reference sequence). V dropped 4 bases and J dropped 3; count of bases not matched to a gene: 6. The CDR3 has 15 amino acids. Concerning this clone: What it binds is not known.

Sequencing was performed on PBMCs. This chain uses TRBV5-5 with TRBJ1-1; 10 bases match TRBD1. The clonotype comes from a young woman in good health and CMV-seronegative. The CDR3 here is CASSRGGQGYTEAFF. The CDR3 nucleotides are TGTGCCAGCAGCCGGGGGGGACAGGGGTACACTGAAGCTTTCTTT.